Below, 3 T cell receptor beta chains from the same sample are listed, as sequenced in a study of T-cell memory formation after mild COVID-19. TCRdb ran MiXCR on the 5' RACE reads and lists one entry per CDR3 protein. The table lists tens of thousands of distinct CDR3 sequences, over 12% of them singletons. Sequencing was carried out using PBMCs or a T cell subset sorted from them (not recorded which). Every receptor here comes from a man between 18 and 29 years old who had mild COVID-19 (a few samples of this study predate the infection). Cell type and time point are not known.

The J gene is TRBJ2-3, the V gene TRBV5-1; D assignment may be TRBD1 or TRBD2 (6 bases each). Germline CDR1 is SGHRS and CDR2 is YFSETQ. CDR3 length: 15 residues. V lost 5 bases and J lost 1, with 14 bases in between. This chain's CDR3 is CASRGSGAGTDTQYF. The DNA for the CDR3 is TGCGCCAGCAGGGGGTCGGGGGCAGGCACAGATACGCAGTATTTT.

The sample holds a few counts of this clonotype. The chain combines TRBV7-9 with TRBJ1-6; D may be TRBD1 (5 bases). Germline V CDR1 and CDR2: SEHNR, FQNEAQ (reference sequence). V was clipped by 1 base and J by 9 bases, with 10 bases between them. This CDR3 contains 14 residues. The CDR3 DNA sequence: TGTGCCAGCAGCTTAGATGGCAGGGTTTCACCCCTCCACTTT. Encoded protein: CASSLDGRVSPLHF.

This clonotype occurred a few times. The chain has TRBV7-2 and TRBJ2-2; a weak D match, TRBD1 (6 bases). This CDR3 region has 15 residues. Looked up from germline, CDR1 is SGHTA and CDR2 is FQGNSA. The V end lost 5 bases, the J end lost 5 bases, and 15 bases lay between the germline ends. CDR3 sequence reads: CASSTDSGGTGELFF. DNA of the CDR3: TGTGCCAGCAGCACGGACAGTGGGGGTACCGGGGAGCTGTTTTTT. The full variable domain, its missing parts supplied by reference TRBV7-2 and TRBJ2-2, is GAGVSQSPSNKVTEKGKDVELRCDPISGHTALYWYRQSLGQGLEFLIYFQGNSAPDKSGLPSDRFSAERTGGSVSTLTIQRTQQEDSAVYLCASSTDSGGTGELFFGEGSRLTVL.